This TCR beta chain stems from a study of high-grade serous ovarian cancer treatment subgroups. Study results and limitations: Spatial context was lost because tumors were sequenced in bulk. Repertoire similarity ranged roughly 0.1 to 0.79 between tumors of one patient.

With regard to this clone: Its cognate antigen is unknown.

This CDR3 comprises 18 residues. V was trimmed by 6 bases and J by 5 bases, leaving 25 bases between them. Germline CDR1 reads MDHEN; CDR2 reads SYDVKM. The tumor samples were collected prior to definitive surgery or chemotherapy. The data were produced by immunoSEQ multiplex PCR, yet TCRdb's version contains in-frame clones alone and is incomplete. The sample contains about 39,000 clones, about 80% of which appear only once. Material: tumor tissue. The TCR comes from a human donor with high-grade serous ovarian cancer. The chain carries TRBV28 and TRBJ1-4, with D possibly TRBD1 on 6 matching bases. The CDR3 is CASRPRYRVLAGNEKLFF. The CDR3 nucleotides read TGTGCCAGCAGACCTCGCTACAGGGTTTTGGCCGGCAATGAAAAACTGTTTTTT.